The 15 T cell receptor beta chains in this list originate from one sample, sequenced in a study of technical replicates of blood from a handful of donors. The assay was immunoSEQ multiplex PCR, and TCRdb's table has in-frame clones only and misses some. The repertoire has tens of thousands of clones, about 95% of them found once; the top ten carry roughly 0.23%. Sequenced sample: T cells isolated from PBMCs. The receptors shown here come from a human donor in good health.

The chain recombines TRBV6-5 with TRBJ1-1, with D unresolved. Between the trimmed V and J ends, which lost 2 bases and 10 bases, there was a span of 14 bases. The CDR3 is made up of 13 amino acids. Germline V gives CDR1 MNHEY, CDR2 SVGAGI. The CDR3 nucleotides read TGTGCCAGCAGTTACCACCCCCTAGAGGTAGCTTTCTTT. It encodes CASSYHPLEVAFF.

This rearrangement joins TRBV15 to TRBJ1-4; D may be TRBD1 (6 bases). With 0 bases removed from V and 8 bases from J, the gap between germline ends came to 10 bases. This CDR3 is 14 amino acids long. CDR1 is LNHNV and CDR2 is YYDKDF in the germline V gene (reference sequence). CDR3 sequence reads: CATSRDRGNEKLFF. The CDR3 region has the DNA TGTGCCACCAGCAGAGACAGGGGAAACGAAAAACTGTTTTTT.

The CDR3 sequence: CASSLEGVGHLRTDTQYF. The CDR3, as DNA: TGTGCCAGCAGCTTAGAGGGCGTAGGACACCTGCGCACAGATACGCAGTATTTT. V is TRBV7-6 and J is TRBJ2-3; D is perhaps TRBD1 (5 bases). Trimming removed 1 base from V and 1 base from J, with 18 bases in between. The V gene's germline CDR1 is SGHVS and CDR2 FNYEAQ. This CDR3 is 18 amino acids long.

The V gene is TRBV29-1, the J gene TRBJ2-3, with a weak D call TRBD2 (6 bases). V was trimmed by 0 bases and J by 2 bases, leaving 9 bases between them. This CDR3 has 14 residues. Germline V gene lookup returns CDR1 SQVTM and CDR2 ANQGSEA. DNA of the CDR3: TGCAGCGTTGAAGAGCGGGGAGACACAGATACGCAGTATTTT. Amino acid sequence: CSVEERGDTDTQYF.

The J gene is TRBJ1-5, the V gene TRBV7-8, with a tentative D call TRBD1 (5 bases). This CDR3 has 12 amino acids. CDR1 is SGHVS and CDR2 is FQNEAQ in the germline V gene. V lost 6 bases and J 4 bases, leaving 7 bases between the germline ends. The CDR3 reads CASRGGNQPQHF. The CDR3 region has the DNA TGTGCCAGCAGGGGGGGAAATCAGCCCCAGCATTTT. Together with reference TRBV7-8 and TRBJ1-5, the CDR3 gives the full variable domain: GAGVSQSPRYKVAKRGQDVALRCDPISGHVSLFWYQQALGQGPEFLTYFQNEAQLDKSGLPSDRFFAERPEGSVSTLKIQRTQQEDSAVYLCASRGGNQPQHFGDGTRLSIL.

The rearrangement joins TRBV7-9 to TRBJ1-2; 7 positions agree with TRBD1. Germline trimming cut 3 bases from V and 7 bases from J; bases unmatched to any gene: 11. In germline, CDR1 is SEHNR, CDR2 FQNEAQ (reference sequence). The CDR3 runs 15 residues. The CDR3: CASSFGPDRSGGYTF. DNA of the CDR3: TGTGCCAGCAGCTTCGGACCGGACAGGTCAGGTGGCTACACCTTC.

This clone appeared once. The V call is TRBV4-2, the J call TRBJ2-3; 10 bases align to TRBD2. Losses at the gene ends were 2 bases for V and 1 base for J; bases not matched to a gene: 6. The germline V gene encodes CDR1 LGHNA and CDR2 YNFKEQ. CDR3 size: 17 residues. The CDR3: CASSQLPGTSGTDTQYF. CDR3 sequence (DNA): TGTGCCAGCAGCCAATTGCCCGGGACTAGCGGCACAGATACGCAGTATTTT.

The chain employs TRBV7-9 and TRBJ1-1; 7 bases are a match to TRBD1. The V gene end was trimmed by 1 base and the J gene end by 1 base; junction bases not matched to a gene: 3. This CDR3 is built from 15 residues. Germline V gene lookup returns CDR1 SEHNR and CDR2 FQNEAQ (reference sequence). The CDR3 nucleotides read TGTGCCAGCAGCTTAGAGGCAGGGGGGAACACTGAAGCTTTCTTT. Encoded protein: CASSLEAGGNTEAFF.

This rearrangement joins TRBV4-2 to TRBJ2-7; 8 bases match TRBD2. The CDR3 runs 15 residues. V trimming: 0 bases; J trimming: 3 bases; junction bases outside the gene matches: 4. Germline V gene data show CDR1 as LGHNA and CDR2 as YNFKEQ. CDR3 nucleotide sequence: TGTGCCAGCAGCCAAGAAGGTGCGGGAGGCTACGAGCAGTACTTC. Amino acids: CASSQEGAGGYEQYF.

The J gene is TRBJ2-3, the V gene TRBV5-1; TRBD2 matches at 14 bases. Germline V gene sequence: CDR1 SGHRS, CDR2 YFSETQ. V shed 6 bases, J shed 5 bases, and the junction held 8 bases outside the gene matches. The CDR3 is 16 amino acids. CDR3 bases: TGCGCCAGCAAGGGACTAGCGGGAGCCACCGGAGATACGCAGTATTTT. This translates into CASKGLAGATGDTQYF.

This chain uses TRBV11-2 with TRBJ1-2; TRBD1 matches at 8 bases. The J segment lost 4 bases and the V segment lost 5 bases, leaving 6 bases of the junction unmatched. CDR3 length equals 14 residues. Per the germline V gene, CDR1 is SGHAT and CDR2 is FQNNGV. The CDR3 DNA sequence: TGTGCCAGCAGCCGACAGGGGAGTTTCTATGGCTACACCTTC. Encoded protein: CASSRQGSFYGYTF.

V gene TRBV2 combines with J gene TRBJ2-4; tentatively, D is TRBD2 (6 bases). This CDR3 is built from 14 residues. Per the germline V gene, CDR1 is SNHLY and CDR2 is FYNNEI. The V end lost 4 bases, the J end lost 6 bases, and 13 bases lay between the germline ends. CDR3 loop: CASSAEASANIQYF. The CDR3 DNA sequence: TGTGCCAGCAGTGCCGAGGCTAGCGCAAACATTCAGTACTTC.

This chain uses TRBV28 with TRBJ2-2, with TRBD2 identical over 8 bases. Looked up from germline, CDR1 is MDHEN and CDR2 is SYDVKM. CDR3 length: 15 residues. With V trimmed by 8 bases and J by 5 bases, 10 bases remained unmatched. CDR3 protein: CASGWTSFGTGELFF. CDR3 sequence (DNA): TGTGCCAGCGGGTGGACTAGCTTCGGAACCGGGGAGCTGTTTTTT.

J is TRBJ1-3 and V is TRBV29-1; D is unclear. The CDR3 totals 15 residues. Per the germline V gene, CDR1 is SQVTM and CDR2 is ANQGSEA. V lost 4 bases to trimming and J lost 1 base, with 14 bases between them. The CDR3 loop is CSVAGGASSGNTIYF. The CDR3 DNA reads as TGCAGCGTTGCCGGCGGAGCCTCTTCTGGAAACACCATATATTTT.

The chain has TRBV7-9 and TRBJ2-7, with 9 positions matching TRBD2. This CDR3 spans 15 amino acids. Per germline, CDR1 SEHNR and CDR2 FQNEAQ (reference sequence). Trimming at V came to 4 bases and at J to 7 bases, leaving 11 bases not matched to a gene. The chain's CDR3 is CASSYLSGGIEEQYF. For the CDR3, the DNA is TGTGCCAGCAGCTACCTTAGCGGGGGTATCGAGGAGCAGTACTTC.